The source of this T cell receptor (beta chain) is a study of blood T cell repertoires in COVID-19. Study background: Samples of COVID-19 (acute and convalescent) were obtained from the United States, Italy and Spain. Nucleic acid was either cDNA or gDNA, and it came from T cells, B-cell-depleted T cells, or PBMCs.

In the original analysis: Amplification of reference gene primers was used by the study to estimate nucleated cell counts. Clones were read by immunoSEQ multiplex PCR, and TCRdb kept only the in-frame ones, dropping some. Clone size and the V and J calls come from that table; the DNA yielded D and trimming. The profile shows about 260,000 clones, about 87% of them singletons. V was pared by 6 bases and J by 7 bases, with 13 bases of the junction left unmatched. From germline, CDR1 is MNHEY and CDR2 SMNVEV (reference sequence). CDR3 size: 17 residues. The chain links TRBV27 to TRBJ1-6, with 9 bases lining up with TRBD1. This receptor was obtained from a woman aged 40-49 years who had recovered from COVID-19. The specimen sequenced was peripheral blood. The CDR3 sequence is CASSLKALDRGNSPLHF. DNA for the CDR3: TGTGCCAGCAGCCTTAAGGCCTTGGACAGGGGCAATTCACCCCTCCACTTT.